Following are 25 T cell receptor beta chains from one sample sequenced in a study of T cell clonality in common variable immunodeficiency. Sequenced by immunoSEQ multiplex PCR; TCRdb stores in-frame clones only, minus some. The repertoire shows some 42,000 clones, none seen only once; the top ten take 6%. General study findings and limits: In common variable immunodeficiency, TCR beta chains reportedly carried fewer deletions and N-nucleotide insertions.

These receptors are not linked to any known antigen. Source material: peripheral blood mononuclear cells. The origin of the receptors is a human donor with common variable immunodeficiency.

This clone was seen at least ten times. The CDR3 end lies 3 residues beyond the end of the read and is filled in from the germline J gene. The gene calls are TRBV5-5 and TRBJ1-2; D gene ambiguous. This CDR3 has 14 amino acids. The V end was cut by 6 bases, the J end by 7 bases, with 19 bases between. CDR1 is SGHKS, CDR2 YYEKEE, per germline (reference sequence). CDR3 region: CASTVDGGRAGYTF. CDR3 DNA (partial): TGTGCCAGCACCGTTGACGGAGGAAGGGCTGGC.

At least ten counts were recorded for this clone. CDR3 protein: CASRGREGNQPQHF. The DNA read from the CDR3 is TGTGCCAGTAGGGGCAGGGAAGGCAATCAGCCC. V gene TRBV19 combines with J gene TRBJ1-5; TRBD1 might be the D (5 bases). Sequencing ends 3 residues short of the CDR3 end; the germline J gene provides the rest. Trimming took off 6 bases at V and 2 bases at J, with 11 bases between the two ends. The CDR3 consists of 14 residues. From germline, CDR1 is LNHDA and CDR2 SQIVND (reference sequence).

At least ten counts were recorded for this clone. The read is 3 residues too short to cover the CDR3 end, so that end is filled in from the germline J gene. This chain joins TRBV2 and TRBJ2-1; 8 nucleotides line up with TRBD1. V lost 6 bases, J lost 7 bases, and 11 bases stayed unmatched. Germline V gene lookup returns CDR1 SNHLY and CDR2 FYNNEI. This CDR3 spans 15 amino acids. The sequenced CDR3 bases are TGTGCCAGCAGGCTCAGGGGGCAATATGGGAATGAG. Protein sequence: CASRLRGQYGNE. In full, the CDR3 reads CASRLRGQYGNEQFF.

In the case of this clone: This sample includes further DNA sequences coding for the same CDR3. Here the CDR3 reads CASNPGPDSEQYF. The DNA read from the CDR3 is TGTGCCAGCAACCCGGGTCCGGACTCCGAG. This chain links TRBV7-6 with TRBJ2-7, with a tentative D call TRBD2 (5 bases). The read gets to within 3 residues of the CDR3 end, and the germline J gene fills in the rest. V lost 7 bases and J 6 bases, leaving 16 bases between the germline ends. CDR3 size: 13 residues. Germline values: CDR1 SGHVS, CDR2 FNYEAQ.

In this sample, this clone turned up a few times. The observed sequence ends 3 residues before the CDR3 terminus, with the missing tail filled in from the germline J gene. The V call is TRBV6-1, the J call TRBJ1-1; D gene unclear. Trimming removed 3 bases at V and 0 bases at J, with 2 bases between. Germline V gives CDR1 MNHNS, CDR2 SASEGT. CDR3 size: 12 residues. The CDR3 protein is CASSDLNTEAFF. Incomplete CDR3 DNA: TGTGCCAGCAGTGACTTGAACACTGAA.

This clone has a count of ten or more. The CDR3 is cut off 3 residues early in the read; its end comes from the germline J gene. This chain joins TRBV18 and TRBJ2-3, with 9 bases lining up with TRBD2. Germline values: CDR1 KGHSH, CDR2 LQKENI. Germline trimming cut 1 base from V and 2 bases from J; bases unmatched to any gene: 1. This CDR3 is built from 15 residues. The CDR3 sequence is CASSPRLADTDTQYF. Partial CDR3 DNA: TGTGCCAGCTCACCACGACTAGCGGACACAGATACG.

In the case of this clone: Read coverage stops 3 residues before the CDR3 terminus; the germline J gene supplies the remainder. This chain joins TRBV30 and TRBJ2-5, with D possibly being TRBD2 (5 bases). V dropped 0 bases and J dropped 1 base, with 12 bases sitting between them. CDR1 and CDR2 from the germline V gene are GTSNPN and SVGIG (reference sequence). The CDR3 has 15 residues. The CDR3 DNA, read in part, is TGTGCCTGGAGTGTTATCGGGGTCCTCCAAGAGACC. Translating it yields CAWSVIGVLQET. The entire CDR3 protein is CAWSVIGVLQETQYF.

In this sample, this clone turned up many times. The sequence runs out 3 residues before the end of the CDR3; the remainder is reconstructed from the germline J gene. J is TRBJ2-2 and V is TRBV14, with D possibly TRBD1 on 6 matching bases. CDR3 size: 12 residues. Trimming pared 4 bases from V and 10 bases from J, leaving 10 bases between. The germline V gene has CDR1 SGHDN and CDR2 FVKESK. The DNA read from the CDR3 is TGTGCCAGCAGCCCCGGACAGTCGGAG. It specifies CASSPGQSE. The full CDR3 protein reads CASSPGQSELFF.

This clone was detected only a few times. The read ends 3 residues before the CDR3 terminus; that terminus is restored from the germline J gene. The chain recombines TRBV7-1 with TRBJ2-5, with 11 bases aligning to TRBD2. TRBV7-1 is given ORF status, its function remaining uncertain. This CDR3 comprises 20 residues. Trimming removed 3 bases from V and 1 base from J; junction bases left unmatched: 16. The part of the CDR3 DNA that was read is TGTGCCAGCAGCTCGCTAGCGGGGGGCGCAGGCGGAGGTATCCAAGAGACC. Its protein product is CASSSLAGGAGGGIQET. The whole CDR3 region reads CASSSLAGGAGGGIQETQYF.

This clone was picked up a small number of times. The read comes to an end 3 residues before the CDR3 does, leaving the germline J gene to fill in the end. This sequence joins TRBV29-1 and TRBJ2-1; 11 nucleotides line up with TRBD1. V trimming: 7 bases; J trimming: 8 bases; junction bases outside the gene matches: 4. The CDR3 sequence is 12 residues long. Germline loops: CDR1 SQVTM, CDR2 ANQGSEA. The CDR3 loop reads CSAWDRGDEQFF. CDR3 bases read: TGCAGCGCCTGGGACAGGGGGGATGAG.

Worth noting for this clone: The DNA ends 3 residues before the CDR3 does, and the rest of the CDR3 is filled in from the germline J gene. The chain carries TRBV7-2 and TRBJ1-6; 7 nucleotides agree with TRBD1. Trimming removed 3 bases from V and 7 bases from J; junction bases left unmatched: 6. This CDR3 region has 15 residues. Per the germline V gene, CDR1 is SGHTA and CDR2 is FQGNSA. Partial CDR3 DNA: TGTGCCAGCAGCTTTCTCGCGGACAGGAATTCACCC. Its translation: CASSFLADRNSP. The full CDR3 reads CASSFLADRNSPLHF.

This clone has only a few counts. The read halts 3 residues ahead of the CDR3 end, with the missing end drawn from the germline J gene. The V and J genes are TRBV7-9 and TRBJ1-1; possible D gene TRBD1, 5 bases. Per the germline V gene, CDR1 is SEHNR and CDR2 is FQNEAQ (reference sequence). The germline V and J ends were trimmed by 3 bases and 5 bases, with 10 bases remaining between them. CDR3 length: 13 residues. The CDR3 here is CASSFSGPTEAFF. Incomplete CDR3 DNA: TGTGCCAGCAGCTTCTCAGGGCCAACTGAA.

This clone was counted a few times. The part of the CDR3 DNA that was read is TGTGCCAGCAGCTTATCCGCGGGGGGGCCCTACGAG. This gives the protein CASSLSAGGPYE. The entire CDR3 protein reads CASSLSAGGPYEQYF. This chain links TRBV7-2 with TRBJ2-7; 9 nucleotides match TRBD2. The DNA ends 3 residues before the CDR3 does, and the rest of the CDR3 is filled in from the germline J gene. The germline V gene encodes CDR1 SGHTA and CDR2 FQGNSA. The CDR3 runs 15 residues. V was pared by 2 bases and J by 2 bases, with 4 bases of the junction left unmatched.

The covered CDR3 bases are TGTGCCTGGAGTGTAGATAGAGGCAGGTCACCC. Its translation: CAWSVDRGRSP. The full CDR3 sequence reads CAWSVDRGRSPLHF. V usage is TRBV30 and J usage is TRBJ1-6; D call uncertain. The read terminates 3 residues before the CDR3 end, so the remaining end is supplied by the germline J gene. The CDR3 length is 14 residues. The V and J ends lost 0 bases and 10 bases respectively, with 13 bases between them. Germline V lookup: CDR1 GTSNPN, CDR2 SVGIG (reference sequence). The full variable domain, rest sourced from reference TRBV30 and TRBJ1-6, is SQTIHQWPATLVQPVGSPLSLECTVEGTSNPNLYWYRQAAGRGLQLLFYSVGIGQISSEVPQNLSASRPQDRQFILSSKKLLLSDSGFYLCAWSVDRGRSPLHFGNGTRLTVT.

This clone was picked up many times. The read ends 3 residues early relative to the CDR3; the germline J gene fills the gap. The chain employs TRBV19 and TRBJ1-1; 7 bases align to TRBD1. The CDR3 consists of 15 residues. V dropped 10 bases and J dropped 0; count of bases not matched to a gene: 11. Germline V gives CDR1 LNHDA, CDR2 SQIVND (reference sequence). CDR3 DNA (partial): TGTGCCACCTACAGGGGAGGCCTCATGAACACTGAA. It translates to CATYRGGLMNTE. The whole CDR3 protein reads CATYRGGLMNTEAFF.

Remarks on this clone: The read ends 3 residues early relative to the CDR3; the germline J gene fills the gap. The chain joins TRBV2 to TRBJ2-3; no definite D call. CDR3 size: 14 residues. The V and J ends lost 6 bases and 0 bases respectively, with 10 bases between them. Germline lookup yields CDR1 SNHLY and CDR2 FYNNEI. Here the CDR3 reads CASSGSLSTDTQYF. The CDR3 bases that were read are TGTGCCAGCAGCGGTTCCCTTAGCACAGATACG.

This clone was observed many times. The sequence runs out 3 residues before the end of the CDR3; the remainder is reconstructed from the germline J gene. The chain couples TRBV10-1 to TRBJ2-2; possible D gene TRBD1, 5 bases. The V end lost 1 base, the J end lost 0 bases, and 9 bases lay between the germline ends. The CDR3 is 16 amino acids. Germline assignment: CDR1 WNHNN and CDR2 SYGVQD (reference sequence). The CDR3 sequence: CASSEYWTPNTGELFF. CDR3 bases read: TGCGCCAGCAGTGAGTATTGGACACCGAACACCGGGGAG.

The table lists this clone with many counts. The read is 3 residues too short to cover the CDR3 end, so that end is filled in from the germline J gene. The chain recombines TRBV7-6 with TRBJ2-2, with D possibly being TRBD2 (6 bases). There are 15 residues in the CDR3. Germline V gene lookup returns CDR1 SGHVS and CDR2 FNYEAQ. V gave up 4 bases and J gave up 0 bases, with 9 bases separating them. Here the CDR3 reads CASSWDWANTGELFF. The DNA read from the CDR3 is TGTGCCAGCAGCTGGGACTGGGCGAACACCGGGGAG.

There are a few counts of this clone. The CDR3 is cut off 3 residues early in the read; its end comes from the germline J gene. The chain combines TRBV11-2 with TRBJ2-3, with a weak D call TRBD2 (6 bases). Trimming took 6 bases from V and 1 from J, leaving 14 bases between them. The CDR3 spans 15 residues. Germline V gene data show CDR1 as SGHAT and CDR2 as FQNNGV. The chain's CDR3 is CASSRSGGGTDTQYF. The part of the CDR3 DNA that was read is TGTGCCAGCAGTCGTAGCGGAGGGGGCACAGATACG.

This clone was detected only a few times. Coverage ceases 3 residues before the CDR3 finishes, and the germline J gene fills in the end. This chain uses TRBV19 with TRBJ1-2; 11 bases fit TRBD1. Germline CDR1 is LNHDA and CDR2 is SQIVND (reference sequence). The CDR3 has 14 amino acids. Trimming at V came to 3 bases and at J to 4 bases, leaving 1 base not matched to a gene. The CDR3 loop reads CASSIGTGGYGYTF. CDR3 DNA (partial): TGTGCCAGTAGTATCGGGACAGGGGGCTATGGC.

With respect to this clone: Other DNA sequences in this sample translate to the same CDR3. CDR3 sequence: CASSGGADTQYF. The sequenced CDR3 bases are TGTGCCAGCAGTGGGGGGGCAGATACG. The chain is built from TRBV2 and TRBJ2-3; D may be TRBD2 (6 bases). With the read ending 3 residues before the CDR3 end, the germline J gene is used to fill in that end. The V end was cut by 4 bases, the J end by 4 bases, with 6 bases between. The CDR3 loop spans 12 amino acids. Germline V gene data show CDR1 as SNHLY and CDR2 as FYNNEI.

This clone was seen only a few times. Read data end 3 residues before the CDR3 end; the end is taken from the germline J gene. The chain has TRBV5-5 and TRBJ2-5, with D tentatively TRBD1 (5 bases). The CDR3 is 14 residues long. The V and J ends lost 4 bases and 5 bases respectively, with 15 bases between them. Germline V CDR1 and CDR2: SGHKS, YYEKEE (reference sequence). The CDR3 DNA, read in part, is TGTGCCAGCAGCCTATCGTCAGGGATGGAGACC. This encodes CASSLSSGMET. The complete CDR3 sequence is CASSLSSGMETQYF.

In the case of this clone: From the germline J gene comes the end of the CDR3, since the read stops 3 residues before it. The genes are TRBV20-1 and TRBJ1-2; 7 bases map to TRBD1. There are 12 residues in the CDR3. Germline CDR1 and CDR2: DFQATT and SNEGSKA (reference sequence). Incomplete CDR3 DNA: TGCAGTGCCTTCGACAGGGTGCGAGGC. Its protein is CSAFDRVRG. The entire CDR3 protein reads CSAFDRVRGYTF.

Note on this clone: Read sequence stops 3 residues before the CDR3 end, and the germline J gene provides the missing end. The chain carries TRBV7-6 and TRBJ1-2; 7 bases match TRBD1. The CDR3 extends over 13 amino acids. Germline V gives CDR1 SGHVS, CDR2 FNYEAQ. V dropped 5 bases and J dropped 6; count of bases not matched to a gene: 6. CDR3 region: CASSPTGVDGYTF. The sequenced CDR3 bases are TGTGCCAGCAGCCCTACAGGGGTGGATGGC.

Ten or more counts support this clone. The sequence runs out 3 residues before the end of the CDR3; the remainder is reconstructed from the germline J gene. This chain links TRBV29-1 with TRBJ2-5; maybe TRBD1 (5 bases). In germline, CDR1 is SQVTM, CDR2 ANQGSEA. The germline V and J ends were trimmed by 7 bases and 5 bases, with 14 bases remaining between them. This CDR3 spans 12 amino acids. CDR3 in amino acids: CSADSGSETQYF. CDR3 DNA (partial): TGCAGCGCAGATTCAGGGTCGGAGACC.